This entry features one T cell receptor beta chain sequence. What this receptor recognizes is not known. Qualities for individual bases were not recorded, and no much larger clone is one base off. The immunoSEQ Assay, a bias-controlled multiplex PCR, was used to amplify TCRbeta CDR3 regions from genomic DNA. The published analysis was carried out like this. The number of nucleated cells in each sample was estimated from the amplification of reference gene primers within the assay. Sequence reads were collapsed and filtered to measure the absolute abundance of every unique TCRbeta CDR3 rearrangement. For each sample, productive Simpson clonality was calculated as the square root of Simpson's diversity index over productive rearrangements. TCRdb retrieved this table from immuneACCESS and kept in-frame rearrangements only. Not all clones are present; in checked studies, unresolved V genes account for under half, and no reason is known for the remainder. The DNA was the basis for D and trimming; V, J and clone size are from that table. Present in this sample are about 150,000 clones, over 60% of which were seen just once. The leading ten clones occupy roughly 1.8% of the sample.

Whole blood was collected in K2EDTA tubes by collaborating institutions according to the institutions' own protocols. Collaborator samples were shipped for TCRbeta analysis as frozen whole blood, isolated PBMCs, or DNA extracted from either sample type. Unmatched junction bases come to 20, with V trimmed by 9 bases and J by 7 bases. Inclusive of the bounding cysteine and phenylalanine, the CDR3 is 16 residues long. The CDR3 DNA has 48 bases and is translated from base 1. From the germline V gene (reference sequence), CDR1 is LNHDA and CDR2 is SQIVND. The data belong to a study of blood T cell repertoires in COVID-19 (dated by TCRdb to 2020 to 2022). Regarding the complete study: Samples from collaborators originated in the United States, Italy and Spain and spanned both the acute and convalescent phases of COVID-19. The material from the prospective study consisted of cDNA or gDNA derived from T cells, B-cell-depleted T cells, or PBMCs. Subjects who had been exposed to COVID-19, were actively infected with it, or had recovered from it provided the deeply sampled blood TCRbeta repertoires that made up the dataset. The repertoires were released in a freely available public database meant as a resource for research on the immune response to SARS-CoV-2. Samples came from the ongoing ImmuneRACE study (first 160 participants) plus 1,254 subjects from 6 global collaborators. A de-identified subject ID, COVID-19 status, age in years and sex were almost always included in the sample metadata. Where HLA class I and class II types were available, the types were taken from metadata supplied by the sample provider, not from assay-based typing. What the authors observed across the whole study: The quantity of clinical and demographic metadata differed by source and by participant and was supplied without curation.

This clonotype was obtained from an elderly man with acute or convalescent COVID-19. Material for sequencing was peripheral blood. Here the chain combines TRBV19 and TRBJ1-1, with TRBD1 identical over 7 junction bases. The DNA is TGTGCCAGCGAATCGAACTTCCCGGGACAGCGTGATGAAGCTTTCTTT. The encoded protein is CASESNFPGQRDEAFF.